These 25 T cell receptor beta chains came from one sample sequenced in a study of human T cells and chemical hapten exposure. TCRdb fed the RACE reads into MiXCR, producing one record per CDR3 protein. There are roughly 120,000 distinct CDR3 sequences in the sample; 9.2% occur only once, and about 3.4% lies in the top ten. The time point is: patch test 2, 6 weeks after DPC sensitization. Indicated treatment: therapeutic diphenylcyclopropenone sensitization with weekly scalp DPC. The sequencing used whole blood, collected in connection with sensitization to the hapten diphenylcyclopropenone (DPC). The receptors derive from a middle-aged woman with alopecia areata. Some clones in this sample may be carry-over from other donors' samples.

This clonotype was recorded at least ten times. The chain couples TRBV4-3 to TRBJ1-5, with D possibly TRBD1 on 5 matching bases. The germline CDR1 and CDR2 sequences are LGHNA and YSLEER. The germline V and J ends were trimmed by 0 bases and 3 bases, with 9 bases remaining between them. The CDR3 runs to 15 residues. Here the CDR3 reads CASSQDLGTNQPQHF. In nucleotides, the CDR3 is TGCGCCAGCAGCCAAGATTTAGGGACCAATCAGCCCCAGCATTTT.

This clonotype was counted many times. This chain joins TRBV7-2 and TRBJ1-1; the match to TRBD1 covers 8 bases. The V segment lost 8 bases and the J segment 0 bases; nucleotides outside the gene matches: 8. This CDR3 region has 15 residues. Germline V lookup: CDR1 SGHTA, CDR2 FQGNSA. This CDR3 is CASGGTGGVNTEAFF. The CDR3 DNA sequence: TGTGCCAGCGGGGGGACAGGCGGTGTGAACACTGAAGCTTTCTTT.

This clonotype was found many times. V and J are TRBV18 and TRBJ1-1, with D hard to call. From germline, CDR1 is KGHSH and CDR2 LQKENI. This CDR3 region has 13 residues. V was shortened by 3 bases and J by 4 bases, with 9 bases between the two germline ends. CDR3: CASSPGTITEAFF. The CDR3 DNA reads TGTGCCAGCTCACCCGGCACGATCACTGAAGCTTTCTTT.

In this sample, this clonotype turned up a few times. This chain connects TRBV7-2 to TRBJ2-7; D ambiguous. Germline V gene data show CDR1 as SGHTA and CDR2 as FQGNSA. Between the trimmed V and J ends, which lost 5 bases and 6 bases, there was a span of 17 bases. CDR3 length equals 14 residues. CDR3 residues: CASSLGQWDLEQYF. CDR3 in DNA: TGTGCCAGCAGCCTCGGGCAATGGGATCTCGAGCAGTACTTC.

This clonotype was counted only a few times. V is TRBV4-3 and J is TRBJ1-2; D is unclear. This CDR3 region has 16 residues. Germline CDR1 and CDR2: LGHNA and YSLEER. Trimming pared 1 base from V and 2 bases from J, leaving 14 bases between. CDR3 sequence (DNA): TGCGCCAGCAGCCAAGGTTCCGGAATGGAGAACTATGGCTACACCTTC. It is translated as CASSQGSGMENYGYTF.

The chain joins TRBV7-2 to TRBJ2-7; 8 bases are shared with TRBD2. The V gene end was trimmed by 5 bases and the J gene end by 6 bases; junction bases not matched to a gene: 6. Per the germline V gene, CDR1 is SGHTA and CDR2 is FQGNSA. The CDR3 runs to 13 residues. CDR3 protein: CASSPRTSPEQYF. In nucleotides, the CDR3 is TGTGCCAGCAGCCCTCGGACTAGCCCCGAGCAGTACTTC.

This clonotype was picked up many times. The CDR3 loop reads CASSSQRVGEKLFF. CDR3 bases: TGTGCCAGCAGTTCCCAGCGGGTAGGGGAAAAACTGTTTTTT. The chain links TRBV12-3 or TRBV12-4 to TRBJ1-4; D unclear. Between the trimmed V and J ends, which lost 4 bases and 8 bases, there was a span of 14 bases. The CDR3 is made up of 14 amino acids.

CDR3 residues: CASSRPGINEKLFF. The CDR3 DNA sequence: TGTGCCAGCAGCCGTCCGGGGATTAATGAAAAACTGTTTTTT. This chain connects TRBV5-5 to TRBJ1-4; unclear D gene. Germline V gene sequence: CDR1 SGHKS, CDR2 YYEKEE (reference sequence). V was trimmed by 4 bases and J by 4 bases, leaving 11 bases between them. This CDR3 contains 14 residues.

This clonotype was seen repeatedly, ten times or more. V usage is TRBV20-1 and J usage is TRBJ2-7; no clear D. The CDR3 has 13 residues. V lost 5 bases and J lost 6, with 17 bases in between. Germline loops: CDR1 DFQATT, CDR2 SNEGSKA (reference sequence). The CDR3 reads CSASSGRRIEQYF. The CDR3 nucleotides read TGCAGTGCTTCTTCCGGGCGCCGAATCGAGCAGTACTTC.

This chain uses TRBV6-2 or TRBV6-3 with TRBJ2-5; maybe TRBD1 (6 bases). Between the trimmed V and J ends, which lost 4 bases and 3 bases, there was a span of 12 bases. Germline lookup yields CDR1 MNHEY and CDR2 SVGEGT. The CDR3 has 14 amino acids. The CDR3 DNA is TGTGCCAGCAGTTTCGGACAGTCAAAAGAGACCCAGTACTTC. Encoded protein: CASSFGQSKETQYF.

The chain recombines TRBV9 with TRBJ1-1; D unclear. V gave up 0 bases and J gave up 4 bases, with 10 bases separating them. CDR3 size: 14 residues. Germline CDR1 and CDR2: SGDLS and YYNGEE. The CDR3: CASSVAGRGTEAFF. DNA of the CDR3: TGTGCCAGCAGCGTAGCGGGCAGAGGCACTGAAGCTTTCTTT.

In this sample, this clonotype turned up many times. The chain links TRBV7-9 to TRBJ2-1; D gene ambiguous. Germline V CDR1 and CDR2: SEHNR, FQNEAQ (reference sequence). The length of the CDR3 is 13 residues. V gave up 9 bases and J gave up 7 bases, with 16 bases separating them. CDR3 nucleotide sequence: TGTGCCAGTTTCCTTAGCCGGGCTAATGAGCAGTTCTTC. Its translation is CASFLSRANEQFF.

A word on this clonotype: A much larger clone differs by one base, so this may be a read error. The rearrangement links TRBV7-2 to TRBJ1-3; D remains ambiguous. Trimming removed 2 bases at V and 4 bases at J, with 6 bases between. The CDR3 runs to 13 residues. The V gene's germline CDR1 is SGHTA and CDR2 FQGNSA. CDR3 bases: TGTACCAGCAGCTTACAGACCGGAAACACCATATATTTT. Protein: CTSSLQTGNTIYF.

The J gene is TRBJ1-5, the V gene TRBV5-1, with a possible D match to TRBD1 (6 bases). The CDR3 totals 15 residues. Germline V gene data show CDR1 as SGHRS and CDR2 as YFSETQ. V dropped 4 bases and J dropped 0 bases, with 11 bases sitting between them. In DNA, the CDR3 is TGCGCCAGCAGCGAAGGGGGGGCTAGCAATCAGCCCCAGCATTTT. It yields the protein CASSEGGASNQPQHF.

This clonotype showed up just a few times. At one end the junction does not follow the germline gene, possibly because of a read error. The chain uses TRBV25-1 and TRBJ1-1; TRBD1 might be the D (6 bases). The CDR3 is 13 residues long. Germline CDR1 reads MGHDK; CDR2 reads SYGVNS. CDR3 region: CASSKYRAAEAFF. In DNA form, the CDR3 reads TGTGCCAGCAGTAAATACAGGGCCGCTGAAGCTTTCTTT.

This clonotype has only a few counts. This chain links TRBV3-1 with TRBJ2-3; 8 nucleotides agree with TRBD2. J gave up 1 base and V 4 bases, and 10 bases lay outside the gene matches. Germline V gene lookup returns CDR1 LGHDT and CDR2 YNNKEL (reference sequence). The CDR3 contains 17 residues. This CDR3 reads CASSLTQAGGRTDTQYF. In nucleotides, the CDR3 is TGTGCCAGCAGCCTTACACAGGCGGGGGGCCGCACAGATACGCAGTATTTT.

This clonotype was seen ten or more times. V usage is TRBV5-6 and J usage is TRBJ2-7, with D unresolved. V lost 1 base to trimming and J lost 1 base, with 12 bases between them. The CDR3 totals 15 residues. Germline V gene sequence: CDR1 SGHDT, CDR2 YYEEEE. DNA of the CDR3: TGTGCCAGCAGCTTGCTTGGCAGCCAGTCCTACGAGCAGTACTTC. Translated: CASSLLGSQSYEQYF.

This clonotype was seen repeatedly, ten times or more. V gene TRBV7-3 combines with J gene TRBJ2-3; perhaps TRBD2 as D (6 bases). The CDR3 consists of 12 residues. CDR1 is SGHTA and CDR2 is FQGTGA in the germline V gene. V was clipped by 5 bases and J by 7 bases, with 10 bases between them. The CDR3 DNA reads TGTGCCAGCAGCCGTGGGGGGAATACGCAGTATTTT. Amino acid sequence: CASSRGGNTQYF.

This clonotype was picked up many times. The chain combines TRBV3-1 with TRBJ2-5, with D maybe TRBD1 (6 bases). V lost 4 bases and J 5 bases, leaving 20 bases between the germline ends. Per germline, CDR1 LGHDT and CDR2 YNNKEL (reference sequence). The CDR3 is made up of 16 amino acids. Here the CDR3 DNA reads TGTGCCAGCAGCCCCTTAGTAGCAGGGGCCGTGGAGACCCAGTACTTC. Its protein product is CASSPLVAGAVETQYF.

This clonotype was seen ten or more times. The rearrangement joins TRBV4-3 to TRBJ2-6; TRBD1 is a possible D gene (6 bases). V was clipped by 1 base and J by 2 bases, with 15 bases between them. The CDR3 covers 18 residues. The germline CDR1 and CDR2 sequences are LGHNA and YSLEER. The CDR3 DNA is TGCGCCAGCAGCCAAGCAGGAAGGGGGATCACTGGGGCCAACGTCCTGACTTTC. Residues: CASSQAGRGITGANVLTF.

The chain joins TRBV7-9 to TRBJ1-2; 8 nucleotides match TRBD1. This CDR3 is built from 15 residues. Germline values: CDR1 SEHNR, CDR2 FQNEAQ (reference sequence). The V segment lost 5 bases and the J segment 6 bases; nucleotides outside the gene matches: 11. The CDR3 here is CASSLGQAHPDGYTF. As DNA, the CDR3 is TGTGCCAGCAGCCTGGGACAGGCCCACCCCGATGGCTACACCTTC.

In this sample, this clonotype turned up many times. The chain employs TRBV9 and TRBJ2-5; D is possibly TRBD1 (6 bases). The germline gives CDR1 SGDLS, CDR2 YYNGEE. The CDR3 contains 16 residues. Trimming pared 3 bases from V and 2 bases from J, leaving 17 bases between. The CDR3 DNA is TGTGCCAGCAGCGAGGGGACAAGCCCTTTACAAGAGACCCAGTACTTC. Its protein is CASSEGTSPLQETQYF.

This clonotype has a count of ten or more. The chain joins TRBV20-1 to TRBJ2-2, with TRBD2 matching 8 bases. Germline V gene lookup returns CDR1 DFQATT and CDR2 SNEGSKA (reference sequence). Trimming removed 4 bases from V and 6 bases from J; junction bases left unmatched: 4. This CDR3 has 13 amino acids. The CDR3 DNA reads TGCAGTGCTACCAGGACTAGCTCCGGGGAGCTGTTTTTT. This encodes CSATRTSSGELFF.

This clonotype was picked up many times. The chain uses TRBV5-1 and TRBJ1-1; 7 nucleotides align to TRBD1. The CDR3 contains 18 residues. With V trimmed by 4 bases and J by 1 base, 16 bases remained unmatched. In germline, CDR1 is SGHRS, CDR2 YFSETQ. The CDR3, as DNA: TGCGCCAGCAGCCGAGGAACAGGGGCCATGGAGGGGAACACTGAAGCTTTCTTT. As protein: CASSRGTGAMEGNTEAFF.

This clonotype was counted only a few times. J is TRBJ1-4 and V is TRBV29-1; D remains unclear. This CDR3 region has 13 residues. V lost 3 bases and J lost 7, with 12 bases in between. Per germline, CDR1 SQVTM and CDR2 ANQGSEA. The CDR3 DNA follows: TGCAGCGTTGACCGAGGCGGAGGTGAAAAACTGTTTTTT. It yields the protein CSVDRGGGEKLFF.